This TCR beta chain was captured by sequencing in a study of Tregs in tolerant kidney transplant recipients. Findings of the study overall: The small number of patients limits these findings pending further validation. Biological reproducibility was not directly addressed in this study. Expanding Tregs on activated donor B cells appeared to best identify donor-specific TCRbeta clones.

Thawed PBMCs were FACS-sorted into unstimulated CD4+CD25+CD127- regulatory T cells, CD4+CD25- non-regulatory cells, CD4 and CD8 cells. The CDR3 runs 14 residues. Germline-derived CDR1 and CDR2 are SGHNT and YYREEE (reference sequence). V shed 2 bases and J shed 4 bases, with 10 bases lying between them. As for this clone: What it binds is not known.

Libraries were prepared by immunoSEQ multiplex PCR; TCRdb keeps only in-frame clonotypes and omits some of them. The sample holds 75,000 to 95,000 clones, over 85% seen once. The chain employs TRBV5-4 and TRBJ1-3, with D perhaps TRBD1 (5 bases). Sequenced input: CD8+ T cells from blood. The origin of this receptor is a human donor in good health. The CDR3 DNA follows: TGTGCCAGCAGCTTCGACAGTTACGGAAACACCATATATTTT. Translating it yields CASSFDSYGNTIYF. The complete variable domain, with remaining parts taken from reference TRBV5-4 and TRBJ1-3, reads ETGVTQSPTHLIKTRGQQVTLRCSSQSGHNTVSWYQQALGQGPQFIFQYYREEENGRGNFPPRFSGLQFPNYSSELNVNALELDDSALYLCASSFDSYGNTIYFGEGSWLTVV.